The 9 T cell receptor beta chains below were found in one sample sequenced in a study of cytomegalovirus exposure and HLA in healthy donors. With 60 Vbeta and 13 Jbeta primers, the PCR was carried out. Measured with immunoSEQ multiplex PCR; TCRdb has only the in-frame clones, and not every one. The repertoire has roughly 200,000 clones, roughly 87% of them found once; the top ten carry approximately 0.47%. The sequencing sample was made of PBMCs. These receptors all stem from a woman in her 50s in good health and CMV-seronegative.

The V and J genes are TRBV2 and TRBJ2-5; D call uncertain. The DNA end is more similar to TRBJ2-7, so the J call may be wrong. The CDR3 totals 11 residues. The germline CDR1 and CDR2 sequences are SNHLY and FYNNEI. The CDR3 DNA reads as TGTGCCAGCAGTGTGGAGTACGAGCAGTACTTC. Translation gives CASSVEYEQYF.

The V and J genes are TRBV7-7 and TRBJ1-1; D remains ambiguous. CDR3 size: 13 residues. The germline V and J ends were trimmed by 8 bases and 1 base, with 11 bases remaining between them. Per germline, CDR1 SSHAT and CDR2 FNYEAQ (reference sequence). CDR3 bases: TGTGCCAGCCGGAGACTCCAGAACACTGAAGCTTTCTTT. It codes for CASRRLQNTEAFF.

In this sample, this clone turned up a few times. The chain combines TRBV30 with TRBJ1-6; tentatively, D is TRBD1 (6 bases). Germline V lookup: CDR1 GTSNPN, CDR2 SVGIG (reference sequence). V lost 7 bases to trimming and J lost 8 bases, with 15 bases between them. The CDR3 sequence is 13 residues long. The chain's CDR3 is CALNRDEDSPLHF. In nucleotides, the CDR3 is TGTGCCTTGAACAGGGATGAAGATTCACCCCTCCACTTT.

The chain carries TRBV27 and TRBJ2-7; 10 bases match TRBD1. The CDR3 is 17 amino acids. Trimming at V came to 6 bases and at J to 4 bases, leaving 15 bases not matched to a gene. Germline CDR1 reads MNHEY; CDR2 reads SMNVEV (reference sequence). As DNA, the CDR3 is TGTGCCAGCAGCCCCCTCCAGGGACAGGGGACATTTTACGAGCAGTACTTC. This translates into CASSPLQGQGTFYEQYF.

A remark on this clone: Different DNA sequences within this sample yield the same CDR3. The rearrangement links TRBV18 to TRBJ2-3; 7 bases map to TRBD2. With V trimmed by 2 bases and J by 1 base, 6 bases remained unmatched. Germline values: CDR1 KGHSH, CDR2 LQKENI. The CDR3 has 16 residues. The CDR3 DNA is TGTGCCAGCTCACCAAGAGGGGCGGGAGGCACAGATACGCAGTATTTT. Encoded protein: CASSPRGAGGTDTQYF.

The chain has TRBV9 and TRBJ2-5; perhaps TRBD2 as D (5 bases). The CDR3 is 16 residues long. The germline gives CDR1 SGDLS, CDR2 YYNGEE. V dropped 0 bases and J dropped 2 bases, with 14 bases sitting between them. The CDR3 region is CASSVDPAVVQETQYF. In nucleotides, the CDR3 is TGTGCCAGCAGCGTAGATCCAGCGGTAGTACAAGAGACCCAGTACTTC.

This clone was recorded once. The chain links TRBV2 to TRBJ1-1; 7 bases align to TRBD1. This CDR3 has 14 residues. Germline-derived CDR1 and CDR2 are SNHLY and FYNNEI. V was clipped by 2 bases and J by 5 bases; unmatched bases: 5. The CDR3: CASSERRTGTEAFF. Here the CDR3 DNA reads TGTGCCAGCAGTGAAAGGAGGACAGGAACTGAAGCTTTCTTT.

This chain links TRBV5-1 with TRBJ2-1, with TRBD2 matching 10 bases. The CDR3 spans 16 residues. The V segment lost 0 bases and the J segment 2 bases; nucleotides outside the gene matches: 2. Germline V gives CDR1 SGHRS, CDR2 YFSETQ. The CDR3 DNA is TGCGCCAGCAGCTTGGTTAGCGGGGGGACCTACAATGAGCAGTTCTTC. This translates into CASSLVSGGTYNEQFF.

This chain uses TRBV11-2 with TRBJ2-7, with D uncertain. CDR1 SGHAT and CDR2 FQNNGV come from the germline V gene. CDR3 length: 12 residues. V gave up 0 bases and J gave up 9 bases, with 9 bases separating them. CDR3 DNA sequence: TGTGCCAGCAGCTTAGAAACAACCTCGCAGTACTTC. Protein product: CASSLETTSQYF. The entire variable domain, with the rest obtained from reference TRBV11-2 and TRBJ2-7, is as follows: EAGVAQSPRYKIIEKRQSVAFWCNPISGHATLYWYQQILGQGPKLLIQFQNNGVVDDSQLPKDRFSAERLKGVDSTLKIQPAKLEDSAVYLCASSLETTSQYFGPGTRLTVT.